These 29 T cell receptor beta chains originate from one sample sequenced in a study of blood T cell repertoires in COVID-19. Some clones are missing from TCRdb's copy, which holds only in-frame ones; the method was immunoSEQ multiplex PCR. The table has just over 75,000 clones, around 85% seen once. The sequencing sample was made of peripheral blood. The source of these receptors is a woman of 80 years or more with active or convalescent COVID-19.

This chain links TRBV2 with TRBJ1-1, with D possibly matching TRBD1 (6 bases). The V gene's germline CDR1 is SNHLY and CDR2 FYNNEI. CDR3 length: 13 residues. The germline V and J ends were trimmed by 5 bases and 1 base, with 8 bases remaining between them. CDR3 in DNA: TGTGCCAGCAGTCGACAGGAGAACACTGAAGCTTTCTTT. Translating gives CASSRQENTEAFF.

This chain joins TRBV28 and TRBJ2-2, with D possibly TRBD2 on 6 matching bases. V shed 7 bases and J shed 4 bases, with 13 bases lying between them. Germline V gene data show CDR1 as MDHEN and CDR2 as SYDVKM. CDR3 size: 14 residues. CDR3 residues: CASTLGGGTGELFF. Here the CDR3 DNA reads TGTGCCAGCACCCTCGGGGGAGGCACCGGGGAGCTGTTTTTT.

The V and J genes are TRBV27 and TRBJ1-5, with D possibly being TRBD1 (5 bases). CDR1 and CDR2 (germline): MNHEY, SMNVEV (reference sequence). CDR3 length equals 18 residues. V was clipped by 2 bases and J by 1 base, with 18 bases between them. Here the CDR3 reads CASSLHGPRGGSNQPQHF. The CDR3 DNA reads TGTGCCAGCAGTTTACACGGGCCCCGGGGGGGGAGCAATCAGCCCCAGCATTTT.

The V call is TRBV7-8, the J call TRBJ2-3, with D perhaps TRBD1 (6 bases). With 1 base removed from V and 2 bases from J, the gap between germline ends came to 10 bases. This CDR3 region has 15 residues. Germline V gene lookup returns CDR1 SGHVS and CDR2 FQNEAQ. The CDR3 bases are TGTGCCAGCAGCTTAGGACAGGTGAACACAGATACGCAGTATTTT. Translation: CASSLGQVNTDTQYF.

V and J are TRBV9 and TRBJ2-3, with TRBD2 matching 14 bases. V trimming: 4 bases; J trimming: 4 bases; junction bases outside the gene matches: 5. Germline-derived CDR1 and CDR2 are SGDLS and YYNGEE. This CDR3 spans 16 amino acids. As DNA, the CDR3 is TGTGCCAGCAGCCTAAAGGGACTAGCGGGGGCAGATACGCAGTATTTT. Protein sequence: CASSLKGLAGADTQYF.

The CDR3 DNA is TGTGCCAGCAGTACCCCGACAGGCCCCAACGAAGCTTTCTTT. This encodes CASSTPTGPNEAFF. The rearrangement joins TRBV6-2 or TRBV6-3 to TRBJ1-1, with a weak D call TRBD1 (6 bases). The CDR3 is 14 residues long. The V end lost 5 bases, the J end lost 8 bases, and 18 bases lay between the germline ends. Germline V gene data show CDR1 as MNHEY and CDR2 as SVGEGT.

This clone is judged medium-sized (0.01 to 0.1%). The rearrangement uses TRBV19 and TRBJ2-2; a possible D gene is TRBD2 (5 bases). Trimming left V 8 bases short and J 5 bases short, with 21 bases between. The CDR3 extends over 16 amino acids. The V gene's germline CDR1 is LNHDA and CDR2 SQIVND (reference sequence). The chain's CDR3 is CASSGLEFEGTGELFF. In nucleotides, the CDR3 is TGTGCCAGTTCGGGCTTAGAGTTCGAGGGAACCGGGGAGCTGTTTTTT.

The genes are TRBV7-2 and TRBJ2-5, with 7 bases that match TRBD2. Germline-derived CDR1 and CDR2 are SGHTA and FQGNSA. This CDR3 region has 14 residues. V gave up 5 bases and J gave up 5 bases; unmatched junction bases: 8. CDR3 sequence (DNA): TGTGCCAGCAGCCCCGGACTAGTTGCTGAGACCCAGTACTTC. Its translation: CASSPGLVAETQYF.

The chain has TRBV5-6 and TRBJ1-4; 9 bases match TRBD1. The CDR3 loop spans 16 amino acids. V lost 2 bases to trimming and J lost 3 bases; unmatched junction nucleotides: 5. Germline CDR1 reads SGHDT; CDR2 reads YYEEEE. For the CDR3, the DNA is TGTGCCAGCAGCTTTAGACAGGGGGTTGCTAATGAAAAACTGTTTTTT. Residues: CASSFRQGVANEKLFF.

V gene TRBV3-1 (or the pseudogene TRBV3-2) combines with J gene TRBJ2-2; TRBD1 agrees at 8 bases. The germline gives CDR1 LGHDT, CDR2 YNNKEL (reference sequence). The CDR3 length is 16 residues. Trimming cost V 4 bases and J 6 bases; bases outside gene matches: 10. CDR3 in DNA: TGTGCCAGCAGCCGACTGCCGGGACAGGAATCCGGGGAGCTGTTTTTT. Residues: CASSRLPGQESGELFF.

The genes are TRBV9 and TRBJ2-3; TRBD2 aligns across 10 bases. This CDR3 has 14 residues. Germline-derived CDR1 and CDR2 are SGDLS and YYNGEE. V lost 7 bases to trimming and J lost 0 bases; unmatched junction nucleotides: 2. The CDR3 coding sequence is TGTGCCAGCTCACTAGCGGGGAGCACAGATACGCAGTATTTT. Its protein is CASSLAGSTDTQYF.

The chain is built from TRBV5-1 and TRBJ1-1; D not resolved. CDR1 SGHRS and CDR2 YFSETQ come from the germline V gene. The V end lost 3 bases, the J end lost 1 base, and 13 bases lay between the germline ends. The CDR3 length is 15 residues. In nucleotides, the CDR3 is TGCGCCAGCAGCTATTTAGAAGGCGGGAACACTGAAGCTTTCTTT. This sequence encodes CASSYLEGGNTEAFF.

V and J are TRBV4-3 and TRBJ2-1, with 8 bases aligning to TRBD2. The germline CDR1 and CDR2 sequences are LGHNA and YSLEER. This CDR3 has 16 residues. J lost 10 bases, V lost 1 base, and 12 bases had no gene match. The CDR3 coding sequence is TGCGCCAGCAGCCAAGGCACAGCGGGGGTTGCTGGAGAGCAGTTCTTC. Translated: CASSQGTAGVAGEQFF.

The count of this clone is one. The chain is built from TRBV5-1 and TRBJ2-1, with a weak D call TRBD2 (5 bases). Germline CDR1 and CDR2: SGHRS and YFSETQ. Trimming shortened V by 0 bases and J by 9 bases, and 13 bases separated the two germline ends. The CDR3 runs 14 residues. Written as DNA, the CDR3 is TGCGCCAGCAGCTTGGCCGGGGAACTCGGTGAGCAGTTCTTC. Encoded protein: CASSLAGELGEQFF.

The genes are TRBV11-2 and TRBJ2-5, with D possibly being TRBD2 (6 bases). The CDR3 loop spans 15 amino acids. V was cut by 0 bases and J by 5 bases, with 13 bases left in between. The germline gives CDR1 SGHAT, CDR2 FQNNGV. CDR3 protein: CASSLEAPGRETQYF. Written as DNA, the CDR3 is TGTGCCAGCAGCTTAGAGGCCCCGGGGAGGGAGACCCAGTACTTC.

The CDR3, as DNA: TGTGCCAGCAGCCAAGCGGCCCGGGGGGCCGGGGCAGATACGCAGTATTTT. This encodes CASSQAARGAGADTQYF. This chain links TRBV4-2 with TRBJ2-3; maybe TRBD2 (7 bases). CDR3 size: 17 residues. From germline, CDR1 is LGHNA and CDR2 YNFKEQ. Trimming took off 1 base at V and 4 bases at J, with 18 bases between the two ends.

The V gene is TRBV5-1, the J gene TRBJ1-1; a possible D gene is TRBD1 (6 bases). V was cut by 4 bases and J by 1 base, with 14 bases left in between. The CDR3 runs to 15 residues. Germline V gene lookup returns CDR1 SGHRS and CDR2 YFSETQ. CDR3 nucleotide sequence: TGCGCCAGCAGCCCCGAGGGGGTTAAGAACACTGAAGCTTTCTTT. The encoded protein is CASSPEGVKNTEAFF.

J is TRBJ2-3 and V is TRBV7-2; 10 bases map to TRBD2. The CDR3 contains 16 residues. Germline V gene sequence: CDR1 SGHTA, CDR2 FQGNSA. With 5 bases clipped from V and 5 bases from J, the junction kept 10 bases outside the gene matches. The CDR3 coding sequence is TGTGCCAGCAGCCTCCGGAGCGGGGGGGGCAAAGATACGCAGTATTTT. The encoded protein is CASSLRSGGGKDTQYF.

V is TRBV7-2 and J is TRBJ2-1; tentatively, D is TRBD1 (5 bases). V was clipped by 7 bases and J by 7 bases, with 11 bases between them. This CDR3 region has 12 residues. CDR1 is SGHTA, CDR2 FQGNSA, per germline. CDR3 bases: TGTGCCAGCACCCTATCAGGGAATGAGCAGTTCTTC. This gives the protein CASTLSGNEQFF.

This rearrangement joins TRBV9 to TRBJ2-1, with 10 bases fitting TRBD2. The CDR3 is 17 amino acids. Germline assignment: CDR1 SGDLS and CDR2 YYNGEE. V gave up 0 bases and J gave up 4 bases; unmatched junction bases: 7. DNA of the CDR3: TGTGCCAGCAGCGTAGGTCTAGCGGGAGAGCGATACAATGAGCAGTTCTTC. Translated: CASSVGLAGERYNEQFF.

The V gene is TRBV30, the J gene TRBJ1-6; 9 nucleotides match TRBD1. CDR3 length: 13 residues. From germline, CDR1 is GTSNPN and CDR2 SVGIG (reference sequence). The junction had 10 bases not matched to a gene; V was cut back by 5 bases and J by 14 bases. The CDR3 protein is CAWDGTGKVSLHF. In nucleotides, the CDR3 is TGTGCCTGGGACGGGACAGGGAAGGTCTCCCTCCACTTT. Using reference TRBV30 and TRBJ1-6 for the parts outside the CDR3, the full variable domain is SQTIHQWPATLVQPVGSPLSLECTVEGTSNPNLYWYRQAAGRGLQLLFYSVGIGQISSEVPQNLSASRPQDRQFILSSKKLLLSDSGFYLCAWDGTGKVSLHFGNGTRLTVT.

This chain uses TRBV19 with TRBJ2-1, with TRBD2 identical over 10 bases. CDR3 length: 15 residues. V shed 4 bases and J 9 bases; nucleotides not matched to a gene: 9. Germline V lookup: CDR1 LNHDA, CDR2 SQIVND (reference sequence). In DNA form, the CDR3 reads TGTGCCAGTAGTAGATCTAGCGGGAGTCGACCTGAGCAGTTCTTC. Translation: CASSRSSGSRPEQFF. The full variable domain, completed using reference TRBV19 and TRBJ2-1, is DGGITQSPKYLFRKEGQNVTLSCEQNLNHDAMYWYRQDPGQGLRLIYYSQIVNDFQKGDIAEGYSVSREKKESFPLTVTSAQKNPTAFYLCASSRSSGSRPEQFFGPGTRLTVL.

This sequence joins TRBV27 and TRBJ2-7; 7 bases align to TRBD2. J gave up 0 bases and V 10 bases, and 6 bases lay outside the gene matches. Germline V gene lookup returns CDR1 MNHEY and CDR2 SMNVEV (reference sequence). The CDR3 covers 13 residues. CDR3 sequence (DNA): TGTGCCACCTCCCGGACTAGCTCCTACGAGCAGTACTTC. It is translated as CATSRTSSYEQYF.

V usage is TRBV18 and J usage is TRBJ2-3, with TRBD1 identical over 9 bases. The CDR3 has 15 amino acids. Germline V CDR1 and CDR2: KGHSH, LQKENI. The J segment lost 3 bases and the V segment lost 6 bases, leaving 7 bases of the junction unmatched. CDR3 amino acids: CASSPGTGSTDTQYF. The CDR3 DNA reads TGTGCCAGCTCCCCCGGGACAGGGAGTACAGATACGCAGTATTTT.

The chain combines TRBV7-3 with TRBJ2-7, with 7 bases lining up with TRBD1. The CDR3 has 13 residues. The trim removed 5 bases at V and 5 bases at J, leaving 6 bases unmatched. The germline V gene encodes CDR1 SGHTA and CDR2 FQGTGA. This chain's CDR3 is CASSKQGNDEQYF. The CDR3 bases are TGTGCCAGCAGCAAACAGGGGAATGACGAGCAGTACTTC.

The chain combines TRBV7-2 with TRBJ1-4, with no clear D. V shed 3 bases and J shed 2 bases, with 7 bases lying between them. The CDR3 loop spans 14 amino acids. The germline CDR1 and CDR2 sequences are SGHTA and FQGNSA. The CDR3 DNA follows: TGTGCCAGCAGCTTTCAACGGACTAATGAAAAACTGTTTTTT. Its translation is CASSFQRTNEKLFF.

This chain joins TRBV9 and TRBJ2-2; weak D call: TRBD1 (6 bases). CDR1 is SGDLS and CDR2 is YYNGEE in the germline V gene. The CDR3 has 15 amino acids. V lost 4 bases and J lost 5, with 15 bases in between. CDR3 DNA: TGTGCCAGCAGCTTGGGACACACGGGAACCGGGGAGCTGTTTTTT. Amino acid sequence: CASSLGHTGTGELFF.

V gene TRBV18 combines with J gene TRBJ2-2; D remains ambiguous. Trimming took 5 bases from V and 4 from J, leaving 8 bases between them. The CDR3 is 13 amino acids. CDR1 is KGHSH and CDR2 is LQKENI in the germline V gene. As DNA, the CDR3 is TGTGCCAGCTCAGGGCAGACCACCGGGGAGCTGTTTTTT. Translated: CASSGQTTGELFF.

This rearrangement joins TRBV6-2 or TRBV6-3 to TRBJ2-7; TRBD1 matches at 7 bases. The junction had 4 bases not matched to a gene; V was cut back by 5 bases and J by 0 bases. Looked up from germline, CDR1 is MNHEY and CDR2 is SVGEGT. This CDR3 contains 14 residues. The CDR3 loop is CASSPGQISYEQYF. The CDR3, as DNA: TGTGCCAGCAGTCCGGGACAGATCTCCTACGAGCAGTACTTC.